The 32 T cell receptor beta chains presented below share a single source sample, sequenced in a study of cytomegalovirus exposure and HLA in healthy donors. The method was immunoSEQ multiplex PCR; TCRdb's version includes in-frame clones alone and lacks a portion of them. The sample includes about 68,000 clones, 95% to 97% of them seen just once. Sample: PBMCs. The source of these receptors is a man aged 18 to 30 in good health and CMV-seronegative.

The rearrangement joins TRBV7-9 to TRBJ2-3; TRBD2 might be the D (5 bases). This CDR3 contains 16 residues. V gave up 1 base and J gave up 2 bases, with 13 bases separating them. Germline lookup yields CDR1 SEHNR and CDR2 FQNEAQ (reference sequence). The chain's CDR3 is CASSLGEFTDTDTQYF. CDR3 nucleotide sequence: TGTGCCAGCAGCTTAGGGGAGTTTACAGACACAGATACGCAGTATTTT.

V usage is TRBV6-5 and J usage is TRBJ1-4; TRBD1 might be the D (6 bases). The CDR3 spans 16 residues. The germline gives CDR1 MNHEY, CDR2 SVGAGI. V lost 4 bases, J lost 0 bases, and 12 bases lay in between. The CDR3 DNA follows: TGTGCCAGCAGTTTACAGGGCGGCACAACTAATGAAAAACTGTTTTTT. Translating gives CASSLQGGTTNEKLFF.

On this clone itself: A junction boundary mismatches the germline segment, possibly from a read error. Other DNA sequences in this specimen translate into the identical CDR3. This chain's CDR3 is CASSSSSYNEQFF. As DNA, the CDR3 is TGCGCCAGCAGTTCCAGCTCCTACAATGAGCAGTTCTTC. The chain links TRBV27 to TRBJ2-1, with D unclear. This CDR3 spans 13 amino acids. Germline-derived CDR1 and CDR2 are MNHEY and SMNVEV (reference sequence).

The V gene is TRBV6-1, the J gene TRBJ1-1; D gene ambiguous. CDR1 MNHNS and CDR2 SASEGT come from the germline V gene. The CDR3 has 12 residues. V was shortened by 11 bases and J by 0 bases, with 10 bases between the two germline ends. The CDR3 spells CASREMNTEAFF. The CDR3, as DNA: TGTGCCTCTCGGGAGATGAACACTGAAGCTTTCTTT.

This chain links TRBV5-1 with TRBJ2-7; 12 bases line up with TRBD1. Germline trimming cut 0 bases from V and 5 bases from J; bases unmatched to any gene: 6. The CDR3 covers 16 residues. Germline V gene sequence: CDR1 SGHRS, CDR2 YFSETQ. The CDR3 is CASSLGMGQGAHEQYF. In nucleotides, the CDR3 is TGCGCCAGCAGCTTGGGGATGGGACAGGGGGCCCACGAGCAGTACTTC.

V gene TRBV14 combines with J gene TRBJ1-3, with D hard to call. V was trimmed by 4 bases and J by 0 bases, leaving 10 bases between them. CDR1 SGHDN and CDR2 FVKESK come from the germline V gene. The CDR3 totals 15 residues. CDR3 bases: TGTGCCAGCAGCCCCCGAGAGAGCTCTGGAAACACCATATATTTT. This sequence encodes CASSPRESSGNTIYF.

This rearrangement joins TRBV9 to TRBJ2-7; 10 positions agree with TRBD1. Germline CDR1 reads SGDLS; CDR2 reads YYNGEE. CDR3 length: 15 amino acids. The junction had 6 bases not matched to a gene; V was cut back by 4 bases and J by 2 bases. Here the CDR3 reads CASSPPDRGAYEQYF. The DNA for the CDR3 is TGTGCCAGCAGCCCCCCGGACAGGGGGGCCTACGAGCAGTACTTC.

The chain is built from TRBV13 and TRBJ2-7; TRBD2 matches 9 bases. Unmatched junction bases numbered 17, after V lost 5 bases and J lost 3 bases. CDR1 and CDR2 from the germline V gene are PRHDT and FYEKMQ (reference sequence). This CDR3 has 18 residues. The CDR3 protein is CASSPGLAYPQGGYEQYF. The CDR3 DNA reads as TGTGCCAGCAGCCCGGGACTAGCATATCCCCAAGGTGGCTACGAGCAGTACTTC.

This clone has just one count. The genes are TRBV28 and TRBJ1-2; D ambiguous. The CDR3 totals 12 residues. CDR1 and CDR2 from the germline V gene are MDHEN and SYDVKM. Trimming left V 6 bases short and J 4 bases short, with 9 bases between. Here the CDR3 DNA reads TGTGCCAGCAGCCAGAGGGCCTATGGCTACACCTTC. Its protein is CASSQRAYGYTF.

The chain recombines TRBV25-1 with TRBJ1-5, with TRBD1 identical over 9 bases. The CDR3 has 15 residues. The ends lost 4 bases at V and 6 bases at J; junction bases unmatched: 7. Germline V gene data show CDR1 as MGHDK and CDR2 as SYGVNS. CDR3 coding DNA: TGTGCCAGCAGTGGCCCGACAGGGGGGATTCAGCCCCAGCATTTT. Translating it yields CASSGPTGGIQPQHF. Variable domain in full (rest from reference TRBV25-1 and TRBJ1-5): EADIYQTPRYLVIGTGKKITLECSQTMGHDKMYWYQQDPGMELHLIHYSYGVNSTEKGDLSSESTVSRIRTEHFPLTLESARPSHTSQYLCASSGPTGGIQPQHFGDGTRLSIL.

The V gene is TRBV5-6, the J gene TRBJ2-5, with a weak D call TRBD1 (6 bases). CDR1 is SGHDT, CDR2 YYEEEE, per germline. V was shortened by 0 bases and J by 2 bases, with 8 bases between the two germline ends. CDR3 length: 14 residues. Here the CDR3 reads CASSLAGQQETQYF. Written as DNA, the CDR3 is TGTGCCAGCAGCTTGGCCGGACAGCAAGAGACCCAGTACTTC.

The gene calls are TRBV28 and TRBJ1-1; TRBD1 aligns across 7 bases. This CDR3 is 14 amino acids long. CDR1 and CDR2 (germline): MDHEN, SYDVKM. Trimming removed 4 bases from V and 2 bases from J; junction bases left unmatched: 4. Here the CDR3 DNA reads TGTGCCAGCAGTTACCAGGGGGGAAACACTGAAGCTTTCTTT. Translating it yields CASSYQGGNTEAFF.

The chain links TRBV2 to TRBJ2-7; perhaps TRBD1 as D (6 bases). The V gene lost 8 bases and the J gene lost 5 bases, with 16 bases spanning the gap. CDR1 is SNHLY, CDR2 FYNNEI, per germline. This CDR3 spans 13 amino acids. The CDR3 DNA follows: TGTGCCAGCCTCTTTTTCAAGGGGGACGAGCAGTACTTC. This sequence encodes CASLFFKGDEQYF.

This chain links TRBV7-9 with TRBJ1-1; 10 bases fit TRBD1. The CDR3 length is 13 residues. V lost 1 base to trimming and J lost 7 bases; unmatched junction nucleotides: 0. CDR1 and CDR2 (germline): SEHNR, FQNEAQ (reference sequence). CDR3 sequence (DNA): TGTGCCAGCAGCTTAGGGGACAGGGGTGAAGCTTTCTTT. Translating gives CASSLGDRGEAFF. Based on the CDR3 plus reference TRBV7-9 and TRBJ1-1, the full variable domain is DTGVSQNPRHKITKRGQNVTFRCDPISEHNRLYWYRQTLGQGPEFLTYFQNEAQLEKSRLLSDRFSAERPKGSFSTLEIQRTEQGDSAMYLCASSLGDRGEAFFGQGTRLTVV.

This chain connects TRBV27 to TRBJ1-2; 9 positions agree with TRBD1. The CDR3 covers 15 residues. The germline V gene has CDR1 MNHEY and CDR2 SMNVEV (reference sequence). Losses at the gene ends were 2 bases for V and 7 bases for J; bases not matched to a gene: 8. CDR3 protein: CASSLGLTGGAGYTF. Here the CDR3 DNA reads TGTGCCAGCAGTTTAGGGTTGACAGGGGGGGCTGGCTACACCTTC.

Here the CDR3 DNA reads TGCAGTGCGGAACTCGGGGAGACCCAGTACTTC. It encodes CSAELGETQYF. The J gene is TRBJ2-5, the V gene TRBV20-1; D not resolved. This CDR3 has 11 amino acids. Deletions cut 6 bases from V and 5 bases from J, with 10 bases between. The germline V gene has CDR1 DFQATT and CDR2 SNEGSKA (reference sequence).

This chain joins TRBV5-4 and TRBJ2-3, with TRBD2 matching 7 bases. This CDR3 spans 16 amino acids. Germline V gene data show CDR1 as SGHNT and CDR2 as YYREEE (reference sequence). Trimming took 0 bases from V and 3 from J; bases not matched to a gene: 7. DNA for the CDR3: TGTGCCAGCAGCTTGGTAACGGGGACTATGACAGATACGCAGTATTTT. Encoded protein: CASSLVTGTMTDTQYF.

This clone came up a few times. The chain has TRBV10-3 and TRBJ2-7; 9 nucleotides line up with TRBD1. This CDR3 contains 14 residues. The V gene end was trimmed by 9 bases and the J gene end by 2 bases; junction bases not matched to a gene: 8. Germline CDR1 and CDR2: ENHRY and SYGVKD. The CDR3 is CAMKPGQGTYEQYF. CDR3 bases: TGTGCCATGAAGCCGGGACAGGGTACCTACGAGCAGTACTTC.

The V gene is TRBV11-3, the J gene TRBJ1-2, with D uncertain. CDR1 is SGHNT and CDR2 is YENEEA in the germline V gene. CDR3 length equals 15 residues. Trimming removed 1 base from V and 1 base from J, with 10 bases in between. The CDR3 nucleotides are TGTGCCAGCAGCTTAGGGGAGGCGCTTAACTATGGCTACACCTTC. Translated, it gives CASSLGEALNYGYTF.

The CDR3 region has the DNA TGTGCCAGCAGTTCACAGGGCGCGAACTATGGCTACACCTTC. Its protein is CASSSQGANYGYTF. This chain uses TRBV5-6 with TRBJ1-2; TRBD1 might be the D (6 bases). V lost 5 bases to trimming and J lost 2 bases, with 13 bases between them. This CDR3 spans 14 amino acids. Germline CDR1 is SGHDT and CDR2 is YYEEEE.

The gene calls are TRBV5-1 and TRBJ1-2; 12 nucleotides align to TRBD1. The CDR3 has 15 residues. Germline loops: CDR1 SGHRS, CDR2 YFSETQ. Trimming took 3 bases from V and 5 from J; bases not matched to a gene: 5. This chain's CDR3 is CASSSGTGGQYGYTF. CDR3 in DNA: TGCGCCAGCAGCTCGGGGACAGGGGGCCAGTATGGCTACACCTTC.

The rearrangement uses TRBV9 and TRBJ1-1; 9 nucleotides line up with TRBD1. CDR1 SGDLS and CDR2 YYNGEE come from the germline V gene. The CDR3 loop spans 15 amino acids. Losses at the gene ends were 3 bases for V and 3 bases for J; bases not matched to a gene: 6. The CDR3 region has the DNA TGTGCCAGCAGCGAGGGGACAGGGAAGGACACTGAAGCTTTCTTT. Amino acid sequence: CASSEGTGKDTEAFF. The whole variable domain, remainder taken from reference TRBV9 and TRBJ1-1, is DSGVTQTPKHLITATGQRVTLRCSPRSGDLSVYWYQQSLDQGLQFLIQYYNGEERAKGNILERFSAQQFPDLHSELNLSSLELGDSALYFCASSEGTGKDTEAFFGQGTRLTVV.

J is TRBJ1-1 and V is TRBV5-4, with D possibly being TRBD1 (6 bases). Looked up from germline, CDR1 is SGHNT and CDR2 is YYREEE (reference sequence). The germline V and J ends were trimmed by 2 bases and 1 base, with 12 bases remaining between them. The CDR3 has 15 amino acids. CDR3 amino acids: CASSLGGAENTEAFF. As DNA, the CDR3 is TGTGCCAGCAGCTTAGGGGGGGCAGAGAACACTGAAGCTTTCTTT.

The chain uses TRBV10-3 and TRBJ1-6; 9 positions agree with TRBD1. Germline values: CDR1 ENHRY, CDR2 SYGVKD. Trimming took 10 bases from V and 6 from J; bases not matched to a gene: 7. This CDR3 comprises 14 residues. The CDR3 reads CATWDREGNSPLHF. DNA of the CDR3: TGTGCCACCTGGGACAGGGAGGGTAATTCACCCCTCCACTTT.

The chain couples TRBV20-1 to TRBJ1-2; no definite D call. The V gene's germline CDR1 is DFQATT and CDR2 SNEGSKA (reference sequence). CDR3 size: 11 residues. V shed 7 bases and J shed 4 bases, with 10 bases lying between them. The CDR3 DNA sequence: TGCAGTGTAGAGGAGGGCTATGGCTACACCTTC. Protein sequence: CSVEEGYGYTF.

This chain joins TRBV29-1 and TRBJ2-3; weak D call: TRBD2 (5 bases). Deletions cut 6 bases from V and 2 bases from J, with 12 bases between. The CDR3 has 13 residues. CDR1 and CDR2 from the germline V gene are SQVTM and ANQGSEA. In nucleotides, the CDR3 is TGCAGCGTAGTAGCGCCGTCCACAGATACGCAGTATTTT. Protein product: CSVVAPSTDTQYF.

This rearrangement joins TRBV5-8 to TRBJ1-2; D ambiguous. The germline V and J ends were trimmed by 2 bases and 5 bases, with 16 bases remaining between them. Germline V lookup: CDR1 SGHTS, CDR2 YDEGEE. The CDR3 consists of 15 residues. The CDR3 region is CASSLPGRSSYGYTF. Here the CDR3 DNA reads TGTGCCAGCAGCTTACCGGGAAGATCTTCTTATGGCTACACCTTC.

V and J are TRBV10-3 and TRBJ2-1; the match to TRBD1 covers 10 bases. The CDR3 length is 14 residues. V gave up 4 bases and J gave up 7 bases; unmatched junction bases: 4. The germline gives CDR1 ENHRY, CDR2 SYGVKD. This chain's CDR3 is CAISGQGARNEQFF. CDR3 sequence (DNA): TGTGCCATCAGTGGACAGGGGGCGCGGAATGAGCAGTTCTTC.

The V call is TRBV5-1, the J call TRBJ2-5; TRBD2 aligns across 10 bases. Germline trimming cut 0 bases from V and 2 bases from J; bases unmatched to any gene: 4. Germline V gene sequence: CDR1 SGHRS, CDR2 YFSETQ. CDR3 size: 16 residues. The CDR3 bases are TGCGCCAGCAGCTTGGCTCTAGCGGGAGTACAAGAGACCCAGTACTTC. Protein: CASSLALAGVQETQYF.

This chain uses TRBV6-4 with TRBJ2-3, with 10 bases identical to TRBD1. Trimming took 4 bases from V and 5 from J; bases not matched to a gene: 6. The CDR3 contains 15 residues. The germline V gene encodes CDR1 MRHNA and CDR2 SNTAGT. CDR3 sequence: CASSASGTGVDTQYF. The CDR3 DNA reads TGTGCCAGCAGTGCATCGGGGACAGGGGTAGATACGCAGTATTTT.

This chain links TRBV27 with TRBJ2-7; a weak D match, TRBD1 (5 bases). Germline loops: CDR1 MNHEY, CDR2 SMNVEV (reference sequence). The V gene lost 2 bases and the J gene lost 2 bases, with 10 bases spanning the gap. The CDR3 loop spans 14 amino acids. The CDR3 loop reads CASSLRGLTYEQYF. The CDR3 DNA is TGTGCCAGCAGTTTAAGGGGCCTTACCTACGAGCAGTACTTC.

This clone was detected once. The V call is TRBV7-9, the J call TRBJ2-7; 8 bases line up with TRBD1. The CDR3 has 17 amino acids. Trimming removed 4 bases from V and 4 bases from J; junction bases left unmatched: 15. Per germline, CDR1 SEHNR and CDR2 FQNEAQ (reference sequence). This CDR3 is CASSSGTGPTLVYEQYF. The CDR3 DNA reads as TGTGCCAGCAGCTCTGGGACAGGTCCAACCTTGGTATACGAGCAGTACTTC.